This T cell receptor beta chain was obtained from a study of T cell changes during pregnancy in multiple sclerosis. Profiled with immunoSEQ multiplex PCR; TCRdb holds only in-frame clones, not every one. The sample holds about 75,000 clones, around 92% seen once. V shed 10 bases and J 5 bases; nucleotides not matched to a gene: 6. The CDR3 has 13 residues. Germline-derived CDR1 and CDR2 are MNHNY and SVGAGI (reference sequence). The rearrangement links TRBV6-6 to TRBJ2-1; 9 nucleotides agree with TRBD1. This specimen was peripheral blood, taken in the first trimester of pregnancy. The source is a female donor in good health, enrolled as a control in a pregnancy study. The CDR3 DNA reads as TGTGCCACCTTCCGGACAGGGGACAATGAGCAGTTCTTC. Its protein is CATFRTGDNEQFF.